A selection of T cell receptor beta chains follows, all from one sample in a study of OX40 agonist ivuxolimab in advanced cancers. The table came from immunoSEQ multiplex PCR; TCRdb's copy has only in-frame clones and leaves some out. This table has some 45,000 clones, approximately 91% appearing once. The sample consisted of CD4+ or CD8+ T cells sorted from blood, taken in a trial of the OX40 agonist ivuxolimab. These receptors came from an adult with an advanced solid tumor such as melanoma, head and neck, liver or kidney cancer. Each CDR3 is given with its conserved first and last residue. A D gene is named only where the DNA matches it firmly. Some rows mark clone size as missing; the rest say once, few, many or name a class of expanded clone.

V: TRBV11-2
D: NA
J: TRBJ2-3
size: NA
length: 11
DNA: TGTGCCAGCAGCTTTCGGGATACGCAGTATTTT
CDR3: CASSFRDTQYF

V: TRBV6-1
D: NA
J: TRBJ2-5
size: NA
length: 10
DNA: TGTGCCAGCATGGGGGAGACCCAGTACTTC
CDR3: CASMGETQYF

V: TRBV4-1
D: NA
J: TRBJ2-7
size: NA
length: 15
DNA: TGCGCCAGCAGCCAGGGGGCTAGCGGTTCCTACGAGCAGTACTTC
CDR3: CASSQGASGSYEQYF

V: TRBV28
D: NA
J: TRBJ1-5
size: few
length: 15
DNA: TGTGCCAGCAGTTTAGCAGGGGATCACAATCAGCCCCAGCATTTT
CDR3: CASSLAGDHNQPQHF

V: TRBV18
D: NA
J: TRBJ2-2
size: NA
length: 16
DNA: TGTGCCAGCTCACCCTCAGACACCCTGAACACCGGGGAGCTGTTTTTT
CDR3: CASSPSDTLNTGELFF

V: TRBV6-6
D: NA
J: TRBJ2-1
size: NA
length: 12
DNA: TGTGCCGGCTCCGATAACTACAATGAGCAGTTCTTC
CDR3: CAGSDNYNEQFF

V: TRBV5-6
D: TRBD1
J: TRBJ1-5
size: NA
length: 13
DNA: TGTGCCAGCAGCCAGGGACAGCTACGGCCCCAGCATTTT
CDR3: CASSQGQLRPQHF

V: TRBV30
D: TRBD1
J: TRBJ1-1
size: NA
length: 17
DNA: TGTGCCTGGAGTGCGCTTTGGGACAGTCTAATGAACACTGAAGCTTTCTTT
CDR3: CAWSALWDSLMNTEAFF

V: TRBV6-5
D: NA
J: TRBJ1-6
size: few
length: 15
DNA: TGTGCCAGCAGCCTACGAAAGGCACGCCAATTGCCCCTCCACTTT
CDR3: CASSLRKARQLPLHF

V: TRBV9
D: NA
J: TRBJ2-1
size: NA
length: 15
DNA: TGTGCCAGCAGCGTAGAAGGACAGACAACAGATGAGCAGTTCTTC
CDR3: CASSVEGQTTDEQFF

V: TRBV29-1
D: NA
J: TRBJ1-2
size: NA
length: 11
DNA: TGCAGCGTTAGTCACGACTATGGCTACACCTTC
CDR3: CSVSHDYGYTF

V: TRBV6-5
D: TRBD1
J: TRBJ1-2
size: NA
length: 12
DNA: TGTGCCAGCAATCAACCAGGGGGTGGCTACACCTTC
CDR3: CASNQPGGGYTF

V: TRBV6-1
D: NA
J: TRBJ2-7
size: NA
length: 12
DNA: TGTGCCAGCGTCGGGGGCGCCTACGAGCAGTACTTC
CDR3: CASVGGAYEQYF

V: TRBV10-1
D: NA
J: TRBJ1-1
size: once
length: 13
DNA: TGCGCCAGCAGTGACACCATGAACACTGAAGCTTTCTTT
CDR3: CASSDTMNTEAFF

V: TRBV28
D: NA
J: TRBJ2-3
size: NA
length: 15
DNA: TGTGCCAGCAGTCCATTAGCGGAGAACACAGATACGCAGTATTTT
CDR3: CASSPLAENTDTQYF

V: TRBV7-9
D: TRBD1
J: TRBJ2-5
size: once
length: 15
DNA: TGTGCCAGCAGCTGGGGGGACAGGGGGTCGGAGACCCAGTACTTC
CDR3: CASSWGDRGSETQYF

V: TRBV28
D: TRBD2
J: TRBJ2-3
size: medium-sized
length: 12
DNA: TGTGCCAGGGGACTAGGTACAGATACGCAGTATTTT
CDR3: CARGLGTDTQYF

V: TRBV6-4
D: NA
J: TRBJ2-7
size: NA
length: 14
DNA: TGTGCCAGCAGTGACAAGGGTAGCTCCTACGAGCAGTACTTC
CDR3: CASSDKGSSYEQYF

V: TRBV28
D: NA
J: TRBJ2-2
size: NA
length: 15
DNA: TGTGCCAGCAGTTTCCGCAGGGGGGACACCGGGGAGCTGTTTTTT
CDR3: CASSFRRGDTGELFF

V: TRBV9
D: NA
J: TRBJ1-1
size: medium-sized
length: 14
DNA: TGTGCCAGCAGCCTGACGCCGAGGGGAACTGAAGCTTTCTTT
CDR3: CASSLTPRGTEAFF

V: TRBV4-1
D: NA
J: TRBJ2-3
size: NA
length: 14
DNA: TGCGCCAGCAGCCGCGGACTTGACGGGGATACGCAGTATTTT
CDR3: CASSRGLDGDTQYF

V: TRBV15
D: NA
J: TRBJ2-1
size: medium-sized
length: 13
DNA: TGTGCCACCAGCAGCCGACAAAACAATGAGCAGTTCTTC
CDR3: CATSSRQNNEQFF

V: TRBV7-6
D: TRBD1
J: TRBJ2-7
size: NA
length: 14
DNA: TGTGCCAGCAGCTTAGCAGAGACAGGGGGTGAGCAGTACTTC
CDR3: CASSLAETGGEQYF

V: TRBV5-4
D: TRBD2
J: TRBJ2-1
size: NA
length: 17
DNA: TGTGCCAGCAGCTTGTGGCTCGGACTAGCGGGACACAATGAGCAGTTCTTC
CDR3: CASSLWLGLAGHNEQFF

V: TRBV27
D: NA
J: TRBJ2-3
size: NA
length: 15
DNA: TGTGCCAGCAGTTTTACTCGCGGTTCGGCAGATACGCAGTATTTT
CDR3: CASSFTRGSADTQYF

V: TRBV7-8
D: NA
J: TRBJ2-4
size: NA
length: 16
DNA: TGTGCCAGCAGTTCCTTAGCGGGGACAGGGAAAAACATTCAGTACTTC
CDR3: CASSSLAGTGKNIQYF

V: TRBV5-4
D: TRBD2
J: TRBJ2-2
size: NA
length: 13
DNA: TGTGCCAGCAGCTCGGCGCGGGGGGAAGAGCTGTTTTTT
CDR3: CASSSARGEELFF

V: TRBV29-1
D: NA
J: TRBJ2-1
size: NA
length: 14
DNA: TGCAGCGCGGCCGGGGAATGGTCCTACAATGAGCAGTTCTTC
CDR3: CSAAGEWSYNEQFF

V: TRBV7-9
D: TRBD1
J: TRBJ1-4
size: NA
length: 17
DNA: TGTGCCAGCAGCTTAGGGCAGGGGGTGGTTGCTAATGAAAAACTGTTTTTT
CDR3: CASSLGQGVVANEKLFF

V: TRBV11-3
D: NA
J: TRBJ2-3
size: NA
length: 18
DNA: TGTGCCAGCAGCTTAGCAACGGGCTTACTTATTAGCACAGATACGCAGTATTTT
CDR3: CASSLATGLLISTDTQYF

V: TRBV7-3
D: NA
J: TRBJ2-2
size: NA
length: 12
DNA: TGTGCCAGCAGCTCTGGAGCGTCGGAGCTGTTTTTT
CDR3: CASSSGASELFF

V: TRBV11-3
D: NA
J: TRBJ2-4
size: NA
length: 16
DNA: TGTGCCAGCAGCTTAATCTCTCGGGAGCTTATAAACATTCAGTACTTC
CDR3: CASSLISRELINIQYF

V: TRBV6-1
D: NA
J: TRBJ2-5
size: NA
length: 14
DNA: TGTGCCCTCGGGGGAACAGGGTCGCTCGAGACCCAGTACTTC
CDR3: CALGGTGSLETQYF

V: TRBV29-1
D: TRBD1
J: TRBJ1-6
size: NA
length: 16
DNA: TGCAGCGTCTCCAAAACCCCGGGACAGGGTAGGTCACCCCTCCACTTT
CDR3: CSVSKTPGQGRSPLHF

V: TRBV28
D: NA
J: TRBJ2-2
size: NA
length: 14
DNA: TGTGCCAGCAGATCCAGGGATCCCACCGGGGAGCTGTTTTTT
CDR3: CASRSRDPTGELFF

V: TRBV11-2
D: TRBD2
J: TRBJ2-2
size: NA
length: 19
DNA: TGTGCCAGCAGCTTATCGAGGCGGGAGGGCACTACGAACACCGGGGAGCTGTTTTTT
CDR3: CASSLSRREGTTNTGELFF

V: TRBV19
D: NA
J: TRBJ1-3
size: NA
length: 19
DNA: TGTGCCAGTAGTATAGGCCCTCTCCGAGCCGAGCCCGACGGAAACACCATATATTTT
CDR3: CASSIGPLRAEPDGNTIYF

V: TRBV25-1
D: NA
J: TRBJ1-5
size: few
length: 9
DNA: TGTGCCAGCAATCAGCCCCAGCATTTT
CDR3: CASNQPQHF